Listed here are 18 T cell receptor beta chains from one sample, sequenced in a study of molecular identifiers for immune sequencing clone quantification. MiXCR, run by TCRdb on the PCR reads, gives a single entry per CDR3 protein. The sample has roughly 320,000 distinct CDR3 sequences, about a quarter seen once. The sequencing sample was made of naive CD8+ T cells from blood, with Jurkat cell RNA spiked in. Noted subset: FACS-sorted CD8+CD4-CCR7+CD45RA+ naive T cells. Receptors were obtained from a human donor in good health. Some libraries in this study had Jurkat cell RNA spiked in.

On this clonotype: This could be a read error, since a much larger clone is one nucleotide away. The chain is built from TRBV7-2 and TRBJ2-7, with 11 bases fitting TRBD2. The germline V gene has CDR1 SGHTA and CDR2 FQGNSA. CDR3 length: 14 amino acids. The CDR3 DNA reads as TGTGCCAGCAGCCATACTAGCGGGGGATACGTGCAGTACTTC. This gives the protein CASSHTSGGYVQYF.

This clonotype was recorded many times. The V call is TRBV7-6, the J call TRBJ1-5; no clear D. The germline V gene encodes CDR1 SGHVS and CDR2 FNYEAQ. The V gene lost 0 bases and the J gene lost 9 bases, with 9 bases spanning the gap. This CDR3 contains 13 residues. CDR3 in DNA: TGTGCCAGCAGCTTAGCGCTGGCGCGGCCCCAGCATTTT. Protein sequence: CASSLALARPQHF.

The chain has TRBV7-9 and TRBJ1-1; a possible D gene is TRBD1 (6 bases). Between the trimmed V and J ends, which lost 4 bases and 7 bases, there was a span of 16 bases. The CDR3 loop spans 14 amino acids. Germline CDR1 reads SEHNR; CDR2 reads FQNEAQ (reference sequence). This CDR3 reads CASSSTGNSDEAFF. The DNA for the CDR3 is TGTGCCAGCAGCTCCACAGGGAATAGTGATGAAGCTTTCTTT.

This clonotype has just a few counts. V usage is TRBV5-4 and J usage is TRBJ2-2; D remains ambiguous. Germline values: CDR1 SGHNT, CDR2 YYREEE (reference sequence). Trimming stripped 0 bases from V and 6 bases from J, with 9 bases between. This CDR3 has 14 residues. CDR3 DNA sequence: TGTGCCAGCAGCTTGGTATTAGAACCCGGGGAGCTGTTTTTT. Amino acids: CASSLVLEPGELFF.

This clonotype has a handful of counts. The V gene is TRBV19, the J gene TRBJ1-1, with D perhaps TRBD1 (6 bases). The V gene lost 6 bases and the J gene lost 4 bases, with 12 bases spanning the gap. CDR1 and CDR2 from the germline V gene are LNHDA and SQIVND (reference sequence). The CDR3 contains 13 residues. The CDR3 loop reads CASRHQGFTEAFF. The CDR3 coding sequence is TGTGCCAGTAGACACCAGGGGTTCACTGAAGCTTTCTTT.

V and J are TRBV28 and TRBJ2-3; 9 bases align to TRBD2. J lost 0 bases, V lost 2 bases, and 3 bases had no gene match. Germline CDR1 MDHEN, CDR2 SYDVKM. There are 16 residues in the CDR3. The CDR3 DNA reads as TGTGCCAGCAGTTTACCGACTAGCGGCAGCACAGATACGCAGTATTTT. Translating it yields CASSLPTSGSTDTQYF.

At least ten counts were recorded for this clonotype. The chain couples TRBV5-6 to TRBJ2-7, with a possible D match to TRBD1 (5 bases). The length of the CDR3 is 14 residues. V lost 0 bases, J lost 3 bases, and 10 bases lay in between. Per the germline V gene, CDR1 is SGHDT and CDR2 is YYEEEE. CDR3 loop: CASSLDRSYYEQYF. Written as DNA, the CDR3 is TGTGCCAGCAGCTTGGACAGGTCATACTACGAGCAGTACTTC. Based on the CDR3 plus reference TRBV5-6 and TRBJ2-7, the full variable domain is DAGVTQSPTHLIKTRGQQVTLRCSPKSGHDTVSWYQQALGQGPQFIFQYYEEEERQRGNFPDRFSGHQFPNYSSELNVNALLLGDSALYLCASSLDRSYYEQYFGPGTRLTVT.

As concerns this clonotype: The junction differs from germline at one of its ends, possibly a read error. V gene TRBV6-2 or TRBV6-3 combines with J gene TRBJ2-3; D unresolved. This CDR3 spans 12 amino acids. Germline V gene lookup returns CDR1 MNHEY and CDR2 SVGEGT. The CDR3 loop is CASSYSRDKQYF. In DNA, the CDR3 is TGTGCCAGCAGTTATTCCCGCGATAAGCAGTATTTT.

In its sample, this clonotype was seen many times. This sequence joins TRBV7-2 and TRBJ2-3, with no clear D. The CDR3 loop spans 14 amino acids. The V end was cut by 1 base, the J end by 1 base, with 6 bases between. Germline V gene sequence: CDR1 SGHTA, CDR2 FQGNSA. The DNA of the CDR3 is TGTGCCAGCAGCTTAGAGCGTGGCACAGATACGCAGTATTTT. Translated: CASSLERGTDTQYF.

This chain joins TRBV5-3 and TRBJ2-5, with 9 nucleotides matching TRBD2. TRBV5-3 is flagged as an ORF with uncertain function. CDR3 length: 13 residues. The V segment lost 5 bases and the J segment 7 bases; nucleotides outside the gene matches: 6. The CDR3: CARRRTSDGTQYF. The CDR3 bases are TGTGCCAGAAGGCGGACTAGCGACGGGACCCAGTACTTC.

There are a few counts of this clonotype. The chain uses TRBV29-1 and TRBJ1-1, with a weak D call TRBD1 (5 bases). The V end lost 7 bases, the J end lost 1 base, and 19 bases lay between the germline ends. The V gene's germline CDR1 is SQVTM and CDR2 ANQGSEA. The CDR3 has 15 amino acids. CDR3 coding DNA: TGCAGCGCCACCGGGGCCCAGGGCTGGAACACTGAAGCTTTCTTT. Translated, it gives CSATGAQGWNTEAFF.

As regards this clonotype: A much larger clone sits a single nucleotide away, making a read error possible. This chain joins TRBV19 and TRBJ2-2, with 7 bases matching TRBD1. Germline CDR1 and CDR2: LNHDA and SQIVND (reference sequence). Trimming removed 5 bases from V and 7 bases from J; junction bases left unmatched: 4. The CDR3 totals 13 residues. The CDR3 bases are TGTGCCAGTAGTCCGACAGGGATCGGGGAGCTGTTTTTT. This codes for CASSPTGIGELFF.

A remark on this clonotype: It may be a read error: a sequence one base away is much more abundant. V usage is TRBV18 and J usage is TRBJ1-1, with 7 bases fitting TRBD1. The ends lost 0 bases at V and 0 bases at J; junction bases unmatched: 10. Germline V gene lookup returns CDR1 KGHSH and CDR2 LQKENI. The length of the CDR3 is 18 residues. This CDR3 is CASSPPWKRGQVNTEAFF. In DNA form, the CDR3 reads TGTGCCAGCTCACCACCTTGGAAGAGGGGGCAAGTGAACACTGAAGCTTTCTTT.

The chain combines TRBV5-6 with TRBJ2-7; perhaps TRBD2 as D (6 bases). The CDR3 is made up of 15 amino acids. Germline CDR1 is SGHDT and CDR2 is YYEEEE. V lost 0 bases, J lost 2 bases, and 12 bases lay in between. The CDR3 is CASSLGAGPTYEQYF. The CDR3 DNA reads TGTGCCAGCAGCTTGGGTGCGGGGCCTACCTACGAGCAGTACTTC.

In its sample, this clonotype was seen a few times. CDR3 DNA sequence: TGCGCCAGCAGCCCAGAGACACCTAGCAATCAGCCCCAGCATTTT. It encodes CASSPETPSNQPQHF. The chain combines TRBV4-1 with TRBJ1-5, with no clear D. Trimming left V 4 bases short and J 0 bases short, with 10 bases between. Germline V gives CDR1 MGHRA, CDR2 YSYEKL. The CDR3 totals 15 residues.

V and J are TRBV6-2 or TRBV6-3 and TRBJ2-1, with 8 bases fitting TRBD2. The CDR3 extends over 16 amino acids. Germline loops: CDR1 MNHEY, CDR2 SVGEGT. Trimming took 5 bases from V and 3 from J; bases not matched to a gene: 9. The CDR3 DNA reads TGTGCCAGCAGTCAGACACTAGCGGCGGTCTACAATGAGCAGTTCTTC. As protein: CASSQTLAAVYNEQFF.

This clonotype was seen ten or more times. J is TRBJ2-3 and V is TRBV29-1; 10 bases are a match to TRBD2. Per germline, CDR1 SQVTM and CDR2 ANQGSEA. This CDR3 comprises 16 residues. V was clipped by 5 bases and J by 4 bases; unmatched bases: 12. The CDR3 region is CSVFTSGINGADTQYF. DNA of the CDR3: TGCAGCGTTTTTACTAGCGGGATTAATGGGGCAGATACGCAGTATTTT.

Regarding this clonotype: A much larger clone lies a single base off, so this may be a read error. V usage is TRBV3-1 and J usage is TRBJ2-3; D might be TRBD2 (7 bases). V was trimmed by 0 bases and J by 5 bases, leaving 15 bases between them. In germline, CDR1 is LGHDT, CDR2 YNNKEL (reference sequence). The CDR3 is 16 residues long. The CDR3 nucleotides are TGTGCCAGCAGCCAAGACGGGGGGCAGGAGAGAGATACGCAGTATTTT. This sequence encodes CASSQDGGQERDTQYF.